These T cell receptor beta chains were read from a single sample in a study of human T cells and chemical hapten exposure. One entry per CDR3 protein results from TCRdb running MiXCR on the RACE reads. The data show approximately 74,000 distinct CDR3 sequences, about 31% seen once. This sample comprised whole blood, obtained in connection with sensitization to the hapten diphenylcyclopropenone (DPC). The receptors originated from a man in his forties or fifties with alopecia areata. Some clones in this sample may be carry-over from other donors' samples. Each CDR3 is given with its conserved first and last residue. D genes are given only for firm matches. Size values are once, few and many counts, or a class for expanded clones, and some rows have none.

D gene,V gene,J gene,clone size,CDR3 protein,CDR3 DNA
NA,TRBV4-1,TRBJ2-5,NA,CASSQEIQETQYF,TGCGCCAGCAGCCAAGAAATCCAAGAGACCCAGTACTTC
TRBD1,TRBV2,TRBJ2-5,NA,CASSGLRDRVVETQYF,TGTGCCAGCAGCGGACTCCGAGACAGGGTCGTAGAGACCCAGTACTTC
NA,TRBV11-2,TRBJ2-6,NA,CASSLDYSQGGSGANVLTF,TGTGCCAGCAGCTTAGATTATAGCCAGGGGGGCTCTGGGGCCAACGTCCTGACTTTC
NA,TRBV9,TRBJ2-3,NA,CASSVDRLNTDTQYF,TGTGCCAGCAGCGTAGACCGCCTAAACACAGATACGCAGTATTTT
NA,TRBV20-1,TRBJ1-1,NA,CSARDGAGANTEAFF,TGCAGTGCTAGAGATGGGGCAGGGGCAAACACTGAAGCTTTCTTT
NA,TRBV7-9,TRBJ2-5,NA,CASSREETQYF,TGTGCCAGCAGCAGAGAAGAGACCCAGTACTTC
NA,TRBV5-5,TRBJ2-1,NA,CASSLFSGEGNEQFF,TGTGCCAGCAGCTTGTTTTCGGGAGAGGGGAATGAGCAGTTCTTC
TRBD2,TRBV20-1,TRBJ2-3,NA,CSALPTKTSGRDTQYF,TGCAGTGCTCTGCCTACTAAAACTAGCGGGAGGGATACGCAGTATTTT
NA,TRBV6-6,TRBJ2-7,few,CASSRNYEQYF,TGTGCCAGCAGTCGCAACTACGAGCAGTACTTC
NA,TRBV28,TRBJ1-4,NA,CASSLSSGPQLKLFF,TGTGCCAGCAGTTTATCTAGCGGGCCCCAGCTAAAACTGTTTTTT
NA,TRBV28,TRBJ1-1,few,CASSSLANAGTEAFF,TGTGCCAGCAGTTCCCTAGCTAACGCGGGCACTGAAGCTTTCTTT
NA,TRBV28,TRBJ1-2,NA,CGVGEDLYGYTF,TGTGGGGTTGGGGAAGATCTCTATGGCTACACCTTC
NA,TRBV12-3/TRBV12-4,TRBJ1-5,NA,CASSRTDSNQPQHF,TGTGCCAGCAGCAGGACGGATAGCAATCAGCCCCAGCATTTT
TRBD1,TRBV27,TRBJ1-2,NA,CASSFGQGDYGYTF,TGTGCCAGCAGCTTTGGACAGGGAGACTATGGCTACACCTTC
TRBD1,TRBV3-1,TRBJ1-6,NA,CASSRGTGNNSPLHF,TGTGCCAGCAGCCGAGGGACAGGGAATAATTCACCCCTCCACTTT
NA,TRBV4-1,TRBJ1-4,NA,CASSQAATTNEKLFF,TGCGCCAGCAGCCAAGCGGCGACAACTAATGAAAAACTGTTTTTT
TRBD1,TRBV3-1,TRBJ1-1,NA,CASSRSGGAGTEAFF,TGTGCCAGCAGCCGGTCAGGGGGCGCTGGGACTGAAGCTTTCTTT
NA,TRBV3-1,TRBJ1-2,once,CASSQDWNGYTF,TGTGCCAGCAGCCAAGACTGGAATGGCTACACCTTC
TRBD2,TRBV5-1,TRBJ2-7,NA,CASSSGLAGAEEQYF,TGCGCCAGCAGTTCCGGACTAGCGGGAGCAGAGGAGCAGTACTTC
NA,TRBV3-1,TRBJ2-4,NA,CASSPHPDSLDAKNIQYF,TGTGCCAGCAGCCCGCACCCAGACAGCCTCGATGCCAAAAACATTCAGTACTTC
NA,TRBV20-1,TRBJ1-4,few,CSARREGGGKLFF,TGCAGTGCTAGGAGGGAGGGGGGCGGAAAACTGTTTTTT
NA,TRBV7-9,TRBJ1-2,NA,CASSFGGARGSLGYTF,TGTGCCAGCAGCTTTGGTGGCGCCAGAGGAAGTCTTGGCTACACCTTC
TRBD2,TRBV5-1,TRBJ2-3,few,CASSLGLAGVTDTQYF,TGCGCCAGCAGCTTGGGACTAGCGGGAGTCACAGATACGCAGTATTTT
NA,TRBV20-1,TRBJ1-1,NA,CSATPPGRPRDTEAFF,TGCAGTGCTACGCCACCGGGACGACCAAGGGACACTGAAGCTTTCTTT
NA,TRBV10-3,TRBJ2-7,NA,CAISTRSYEQYF,TGTGCCATCAGTACACGGTCCTACGAGCAGTACTTC
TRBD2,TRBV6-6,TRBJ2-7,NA,CASCPSGPSYEQYF,TGTGCCAGCTGTCCTAGCGGGCCCTCCTACGAGCAGTACTTC
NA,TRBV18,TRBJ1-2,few,CASSHRDGSDGYTF,TGTGCCAGCTCACACCGAGACGGTTCCGATGGCTACACCTTC
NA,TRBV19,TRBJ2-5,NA,CASSIQETQYF,TGTGCCAGTAGCATTCAAGAGACCCAGTACTTC
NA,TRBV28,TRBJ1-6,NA,CASSGGGAWSPLHF,TGTGCCAGCAGTGGGGGGGGGGCCTGGTCACCCCTCCACTTT
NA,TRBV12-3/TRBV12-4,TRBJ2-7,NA,CASSLQGSPYEQYF,TGTGCCAGCAGTTTACAGGGAAGTCCCTACGAGCAGTACTTC
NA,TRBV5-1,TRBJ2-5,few,CASSLEGRWQETQYF,TGCGCCAGCAGCTTGGAGGGGAGGTGGCAAGAGACCCAGTACTTC
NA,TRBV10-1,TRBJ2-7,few,CASSETQGKVYEQYF,TGCGCCAGCAGTGAAACCCAGGGAAAGGTCTACGAGCAGTACTTC